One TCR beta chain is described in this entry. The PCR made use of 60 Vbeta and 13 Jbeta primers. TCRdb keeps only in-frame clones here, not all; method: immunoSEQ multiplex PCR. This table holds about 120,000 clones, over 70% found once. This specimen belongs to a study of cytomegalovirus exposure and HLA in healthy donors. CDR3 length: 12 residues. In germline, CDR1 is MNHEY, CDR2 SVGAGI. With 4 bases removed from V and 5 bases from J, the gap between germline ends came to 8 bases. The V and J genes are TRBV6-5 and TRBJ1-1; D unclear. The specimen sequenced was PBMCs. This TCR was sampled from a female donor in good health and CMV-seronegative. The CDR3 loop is CASSSGRTEAFF. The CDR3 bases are TGTGCCAGCAGTTCAGGCCGGACTGAAGCTTTCTTT.